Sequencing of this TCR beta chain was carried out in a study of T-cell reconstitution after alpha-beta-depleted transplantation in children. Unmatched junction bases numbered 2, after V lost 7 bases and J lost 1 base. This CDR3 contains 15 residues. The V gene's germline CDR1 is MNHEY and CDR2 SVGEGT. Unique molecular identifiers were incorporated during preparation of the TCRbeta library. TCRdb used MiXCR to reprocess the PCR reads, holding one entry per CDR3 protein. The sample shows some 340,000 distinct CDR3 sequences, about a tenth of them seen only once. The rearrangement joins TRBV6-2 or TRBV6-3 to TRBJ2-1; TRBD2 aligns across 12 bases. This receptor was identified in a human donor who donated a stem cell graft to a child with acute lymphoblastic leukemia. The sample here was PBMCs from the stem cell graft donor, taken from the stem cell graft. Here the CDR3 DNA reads TGTGCCAGCAAGACTAGCGGGAGTTCCTACAATGAGCAGTTCTTC. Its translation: CASKTSGSSYNEQFF.